Listed below are T cell receptor beta chains from one sample, sequenced in a study of cytomegalovirus exposure and HLA in healthy donors. Assay used: immunoSEQ multiplex PCR; TCRdb lists only in-frame clones, some missing. The repertoire holds more than 150,000 clones, with more than 75% as singletons. The specimen sequenced was PBMCs. Receptors were obtained from a male donor in good health and CMV-seronegative. CDR3s include the opening cysteine and the closing phenylalanine or tryptophan. Fields, in order: CDR3 DNA, CDR3 protein, CDR3 length, D gene, J gene, V gene, clone size. A D gene is named only where the DNA matches it firmly. Clone size, where shown, is once, few, many, or a class for clones that have expanded.

cdr3_nt: TGTGCCAGCAGCTTAAGCAGGAACAGAGAGCAGTACTTC; cdr3_aa: CASSLSRNREQYF; cdr3_length: 13; d_call: .; j_call: TRBJ2-7; v_call: TRBV7-2; clone_size: few
cdr3_nt: TGTGCCAGCAGTCCCCCCCCGCGAGGTCAGAGCTATGGCTACACCTTC; cdr3_aa: CASSPPPRGQSYGYTF; cdr3_length: 16; d_call: .; j_call: TRBJ1-2; v_call: TRBV28; clone_size: .
cdr3_nt: TGCGCCAGCAGCCAAGATGGGGACTTACACACCGGGGAGCTGTTTTTT; cdr3_aa: CASSQDGDLHTGELFF; cdr3_length: 16; d_call: .; j_call: TRBJ2-2; v_call: TRBV4-3; clone_size: .
cdr3_nt: TGCAGCGCCCAGCGGAGCAACTATGGCTACACCTTC; cdr3_aa: CSAQRSNYGYTF; cdr3_length: 12; d_call: .; j_call: TRBJ1-2; v_call: TRBV29-1; clone_size: .
cdr3_nt: TGTGCCAGCACCCGTGGGGGGGGCACAGATACGCAGTATTTT; cdr3_aa: CASTRGGGTDTQYF; cdr3_length: 14; d_call: TRBD2; j_call: TRBJ2-3; v_call: TRBV9; clone_size: once
cdr3_nt: TGCGCCAGCAGTGAGAGTCCGGGACAGGGGGCAGGAGGCTACACCTTC; cdr3_aa: CASSESPGQGAGGYTF; cdr3_length: 16; d_call: TRBD1; j_call: TRBJ1-2; v_call: TRBV10-2; clone_size: .
cdr3_nt: TGCGCCAGCAGCACGACTCCGGGGGATCAGCCCCAGCATTTT; cdr3_aa: CASSTTPGDQPQHF; cdr3_length: 14; d_call: .; j_call: TRBJ1-5; v_call: TRBV5-1; clone_size: .
cdr3_nt: TGTGCCAGCAGTGAAGCGCAAACATTTGAGCAGTACTTC; cdr3_aa: CASSEAQTFEQYF; cdr3_length: 13; d_call: .; j_call: TRBJ2-7; v_call: TRBV2; clone_size: .
cdr3_nt: TGTGCCAGCAGCGGAGGGGGTTCTCGGACTAGCGAATACAATGAGCAGTTCTTC; cdr3_aa: CASSGGGSRTSEYNEQFF; cdr3_length: 18; d_call: TRBD2; j_call: TRBJ2-1; v_call: TRBV9; clone_size: .
cdr3_nt: TGCGCCAGCAGTGAGGAACAGGGGAATTCACCCCTCCACTTT; cdr3_aa: CASSEEQGNSPLHF; cdr3_length: 14; d_call: TRBD1; j_call: TRBJ1-6; v_call: TRBV10-2; clone_size: .
cdr3_nt: TGTGCCAGCAGCGACAGGGTCAGCTACGAGCAGTACTTC; cdr3_aa: CASSDRVSYEQYF; cdr3_length: 13; d_call: TRBD1; j_call: TRBJ2-7; v_call: TRBV6-5; clone_size: .
cdr3_nt: TGTGCCAGCAGCTTCGGACAGGGAGGGTATGGCTACACCTTC; cdr3_aa: CASSFGQGGYGYTF; cdr3_length: 14; d_call: TRBD1; j_call: TRBJ1-2; v_call: TRBV5-4; clone_size: .
cdr3_nt: TGTGCCAGCAGCGCCGGACAGGGTAACTATGGCTACACCTTC; cdr3_aa: CASSAGQGNYGYTF; cdr3_length: 14; d_call: TRBD1; j_call: TRBJ1-2; v_call: TRBV9; clone_size: .
cdr3_nt: TGTGCCAGCAGTTCCACTGCTAGCGTGAACAATCAGCCCCAGCATTTT; cdr3_aa: CASSSTASVNNQPQHF; cdr3_length: 16; d_call: .; j_call: TRBJ1-5; v_call: TRBV6-5; clone_size: few
cdr3_nt: TGTGCCAGCAGCGGCCGGGACAGGGCTTATGGCTACACCTTC; cdr3_aa: CASSGRDRAYGYTF; cdr3_length: 14; d_call: TRBD1; j_call: TRBJ1-2; v_call: TRBV25-1; clone_size: .
cdr3_nt: TGTGCCAGCAGCCCCGACAGGGTTATGGACGAGCAGTACTTC; cdr3_aa: CASSPDRVMDEQYF; cdr3_length: 14; d_call: TRBD1; j_call: TRBJ2-7; v_call: TRBV7-9; clone_size: .
cdr3_nt: TGTGCCAGCAGCCTGGGGGGGGTGAACACCGGGGAGCTGTTTTTT; cdr3_aa: CASSLGGVNTGELFF; cdr3_length: 15; d_call: TRBD2; j_call: TRBJ2-2; v_call: TRBV13; clone_size: few
cdr3_nt: TGTGCCAGCAGTTACACTGGGGGCGGGGAGACCCAGTACTTC; cdr3_aa: CASSYTGGGETQYF; cdr3_length: 14; d_call: .; j_call: TRBJ2-5; v_call: TRBV6-6; clone_size: .
cdr3_nt: TGTGCCAGCAGCCGGCGGGTTAGCAATCAGCCCCAGCATTTT; cdr3_aa: CASSRRVSNQPQHF; cdr3_length: 14; d_call: .; j_call: TRBJ1-5; v_call: TRBV5-6; clone_size: few
cdr3_nt: TGTGCCAGCAGCTCGAGAGCGGCGTACCAAGAGACCCAGTACTTC; cdr3_aa: CASSSRAAYQETQYF; cdr3_length: 15; d_call: .; j_call: TRBJ2-5; v_call: TRBV7-2; clone_size: once
cdr3_nt: TGTGCCAGCAGCTTGATTCAGGGGAGCATGAACACTGAAGCTTTCTTT; cdr3_aa: CASSLIQGSMNTEAFF; cdr3_length: 16; d_call: .; j_call: TRBJ1-1; v_call: TRBV5-5; clone_size: .
cdr3_nt: TGTGCCAGCAGTCCCGGACTAGCGGGGAACGAGCAGTACTTC; cdr3_aa: CASSPGLAGNEQYF; cdr3_length: 14; d_call: TRBD2; j_call: TRBJ2-7; v_call: TRBV27; clone_size: few
cdr3_nt: TGCGCCAGCAGCGTGGGGGGGGTTAACACTGAAGCTTTCTTT; cdr3_aa: CASSVGGVNTEAFF; cdr3_length: 14; d_call: .; j_call: TRBJ1-1; v_call: TRBV5-1; clone_size: .
cdr3_nt: TGTGCCAGCAGCAGACAGTCCACAGATACGCAGTATTTT; cdr3_aa: CASSRQSTDTQYF; cdr3_length: 13; d_call: .; j_call: TRBJ2-3; v_call: TRBV6-1; clone_size: .